The 17 T cell receptor beta chains in this list originate from one sample, sequenced in a study of blood T cell repertoires in COVID-19. Measured with immunoSEQ multiplex PCR; TCRdb has only the in-frame clones, and not every one. The sample contains 150,000 to 200,000 clones, 88% of which appear only once. The source material was peripheral blood. The receptor source for this set is a man aged 50 or older who had recovered from COVID-19.

This rearrangement joins TRBV5-1 to TRBJ2-6, with TRBD1 identical over 9 bases. The CDR3 runs 18 residues. The V gene end was trimmed by 4 bases and the J gene end by 0 bases; junction bases not matched to a gene: 8. Germline values: CDR1 SGHRS, CDR2 YFSETQ. CDR3 nucleotide sequence: TGCGCCAGCAGCGCGGACAGGGGCCCTCCCTCTGGGGCCAACGTCCTGACTTTC. Protein product: CASSADRGPPSGANVLTF.

V and J are TRBV27 and TRBJ2-3, with D possibly matching TRBD2 (5 bases). The CDR3 sequence is 15 residues long. V was pared by 3 bases and J by 7 bases, with 17 bases between. CDR1 and CDR2 (germline): MNHEY, SMNVEV (reference sequence). The DNA of the CDR3 is TGTGCCAGCAGTTTCCAAAATCCCCGAGGGAATACGCAGTATTTT. It codes for CASSFQNPRGNTQYF.

The V gene is TRBV6-5, the J gene TRBJ2-7, with 10 bases that match TRBD1. Germline trimming cut 6 bases from V and 2 bases from J; bases unmatched to any gene: 1. CDR3 length equals 13 residues. Looked up from germline, CDR1 is MNHEY and CDR2 is SVGAGI. CDR3 in amino acids: CASRGTGAYEQYF. The DNA for the CDR3 is TGTGCCAGCAGGGGGACAGGGGCCTACGAGCAGTACTTC.

The V gene is TRBV27, the J gene TRBJ2-7; 7 nucleotides line up with TRBD1. J was trimmed by 2 bases and V by 5 bases; bases with no gene match: 3. This CDR3 contains 13 residues. Germline CDR1 is MNHEY and CDR2 is SMNVEV (reference sequence). CDR3 in DNA: TGTGCCAGCAGTGACAGGGCTCCCTACGAGCAGTACTTC. It is translated as CASSDRAPYEQYF.

The chain combines TRBV18 with TRBJ2-7; TRBD1 matches 11 bases. Germline lookup yields CDR1 KGHSH and CDR2 LQKENI. This CDR3 has 13 amino acids. The J segment lost 2 bases and the V segment lost 8 bases, leaving 2 bases of the junction unmatched. CDR3 residues: CASAGQGAYEQYF. The CDR3 DNA follows: TGTGCCAGCGCGGGACAGGGGGCCTACGAGCAGTACTTC.

The V gene is TRBV4-1, the J gene TRBJ1-5; D perhaps matches TRBD1 (5 bases). The CDR3 has 18 amino acids. Germline V gene sequence: CDR1 MGHRA, CDR2 YSYEKL. Trimming took 2 bases from V and 4 from J, leaving 21 bases between them. The CDR3 coding sequence is TGCGCCAGCAGCCAAATTGATATGGGTTTCGGGGGGAATCAGCCCCAGCATTTT. Translating gives CASSQIDMGFGGNQPQHF.

The CDR3 spells CASRNDRLRTEAFF. In DNA, the CDR3 is TGTGCCAGCAGAAACGACAGGTTGCGGACTGAAGCTTTCTTT. V gene TRBV6-5 combines with J gene TRBJ1-1, with D tentatively TRBD1 (6 bases). CDR1 is MNHEY, CDR2 SVGAGI, per germline. The V end lost 6 bases, the J end lost 5 bases, and 16 bases lay between the germline ends. The length of the CDR3 is 14 residues.

In its sample, this clone was seen once. The gene calls are TRBV7-2 and TRBJ2-7, with 8 nucleotides matching TRBD2. Germline CDR1 and CDR2: SGHTA and FQGNSA. The CDR3 length is 17 residues. Trimming at V came to 3 bases and at J to 0 bases, leaving 10 bases not matched to a gene. Written as DNA, the CDR3 is TGTGCCAGCAGCTTGGTCGGGACGGGGGGGAGCTCCTACGAGCAGTACTTC. Amino acids: CASSLVGTGGSSYEQYF.

The chain uses TRBV5-4 and TRBJ2-1; 15 positions match TRBD2. J gave up 8 bases and V 4 bases, and 7 bases lay outside the gene matches. The germline CDR1 and CDR2 sequences are SGHNT and YYREEE (reference sequence). The CDR3 loop spans 16 amino acids. This CDR3 reads CASSRGLAGGHDEQFF. In DNA, the CDR3 is TGTGCCAGCAGCCGGGGACTAGCGGGAGGCCACGATGAGCAGTTCTTC.

This sequence joins TRBV5-4 and TRBJ2-7; 10 nucleotides match TRBD1. Trimming at V came to 4 bases and at J to 4 bases, leaving 8 bases not matched to a gene. This CDR3 contains 15 residues. CDR1 SGHNT and CDR2 YYREEE come from the germline V gene (reference sequence). The CDR3 DNA reads as TGTGCCAGCAGCCCAAAGACAGGGGGCGGATACGAGCAGTACTTC. Amino acids: CASSPKTGGGYEQYF.

The chain has TRBV18 and TRBJ2-1; 7 nucleotides align to TRBD1. V was clipped by 5 bases and J by 5 bases; unmatched bases: 9. Germline CDR1 reads KGHSH; CDR2 reads LQKENI. This CDR3 comprises 15 residues. CDR3 sequence: CASSSSKTGNNEQFF. CDR3 sequence (DNA): TGTGCCAGCTCATCCTCTAAGACAGGGAACAATGAGCAGTTCTTC.

The gene calls are TRBV7-2 and TRBJ2-3; 8 bases are shared with TRBD2. This CDR3 contains 15 residues. Germline V CDR1 and CDR2: SGHTA, FQGNSA. Trimming removed 11 bases from V and 0 bases from J; junction bases left unmatched: 10. The CDR3 bases are TGTGCCGACAGCCCACTAGCGGCTAGCACAGATACGCAGTATTTT. Protein: CADSPLAASTDTQYF.

The V and J genes are TRBV2 and TRBJ1-6; D remains unclear. Germline CDR1 is SNHLY and CDR2 is FYNNEI. Trimming cost V 1 base and J 0 bases, with 13 bases left between them. The CDR3 is made up of 18 amino acids. DNA for the CDR3: TGTGCCAGCAGTGAAGGACACCCCTCGTCCTCCTATAATTCACCCCTCCACTTT. As protein: CASSEGHPSSSYNSPLHF.

The chain links TRBV19 to TRBJ1-2; D is unclear. The CDR3 consists of 14 residues. V lost 5 bases and J lost 2, with 12 bases in between. CDR1 and CDR2 from the germline V gene are LNHDA and SQIVND (reference sequence). DNA of the CDR3: TGTGCCAGTAGTGCGAGACAAGAAAACTATGGCTACACCTTC. Its protein is CASSARQENYGYTF.

V is TRBV6-5 and J is TRBJ2-1; TRBD2 might be the D (6 bases). The V end was cut by 8 bases, the J end by 4 bases, with 9 bases between. Germline-derived CDR1 and CDR2 are MNHEY and SVGAGI. There are 12 residues in the CDR3. The CDR3 sequence is CASGGAYNEQFF. CDR3 DNA: TGTGCCAGCGGAGGGGCGTACAATGAGCAGTTCTTC.

V is TRBV7-6 and J is TRBJ2-7; the match to TRBD1 covers 8 bases. The J segment lost 4 bases and the V segment lost 5 bases, leaving 13 bases of the junction unmatched. The CDR3 runs 16 residues. The germline CDR1 and CDR2 sequences are SGHVS and FNYEAQ. CDR3 nucleotides: TGTGCCAGCAGCCTCGACAGGGGAATGGGGACTTACGAGCAGTACTTC. Protein sequence: CASSLDRGMGTYEQYF.

The chain employs TRBV5-1 and TRBJ2-6; 8 bases match TRBD2. This CDR3 is built from 19 residues. Losses at the gene ends were 0 bases for V and 4 bases for J; bases not matched to a gene: 12. Germline V gene data show CDR1 as SGHRS and CDR2 as YFSETQ. CDR3 protein: CASSLGWSGSSPGANVLTF. DNA for the CDR3: TGCGCCAGCAGCTTGGGATGGAGCGGGAGTTCCCCCGGGGCCAACGTCCTGACTTTC.